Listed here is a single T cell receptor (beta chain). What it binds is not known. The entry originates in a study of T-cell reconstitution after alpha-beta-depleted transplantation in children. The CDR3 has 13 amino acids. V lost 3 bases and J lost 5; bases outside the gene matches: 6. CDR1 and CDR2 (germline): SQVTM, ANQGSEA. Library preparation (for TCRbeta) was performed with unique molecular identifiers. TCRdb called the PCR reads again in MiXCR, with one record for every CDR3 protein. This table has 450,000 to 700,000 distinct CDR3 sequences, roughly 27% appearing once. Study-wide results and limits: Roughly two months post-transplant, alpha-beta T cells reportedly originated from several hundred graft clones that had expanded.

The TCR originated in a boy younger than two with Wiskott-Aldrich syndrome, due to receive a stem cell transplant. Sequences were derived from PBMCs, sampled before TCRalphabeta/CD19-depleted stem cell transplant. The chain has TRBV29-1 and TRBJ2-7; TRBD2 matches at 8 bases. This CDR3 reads CSVEFGRADEQYF. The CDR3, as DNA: TGCAGCGTTGAGTTCGGGAGGGCCGACGAGCAGTACTTC.